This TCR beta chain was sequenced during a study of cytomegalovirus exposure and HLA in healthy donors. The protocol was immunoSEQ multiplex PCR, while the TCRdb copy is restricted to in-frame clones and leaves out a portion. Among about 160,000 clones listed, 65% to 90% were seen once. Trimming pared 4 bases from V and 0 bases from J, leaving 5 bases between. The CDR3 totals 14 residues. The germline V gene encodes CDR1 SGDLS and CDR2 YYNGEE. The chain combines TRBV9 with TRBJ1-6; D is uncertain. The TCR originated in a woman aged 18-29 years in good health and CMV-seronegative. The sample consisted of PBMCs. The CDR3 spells CASSLSSYNSPLHF. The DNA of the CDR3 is TGTGCCAGCAGCCTCAGCTCCTATAATTCACCCCTCCACTTT.